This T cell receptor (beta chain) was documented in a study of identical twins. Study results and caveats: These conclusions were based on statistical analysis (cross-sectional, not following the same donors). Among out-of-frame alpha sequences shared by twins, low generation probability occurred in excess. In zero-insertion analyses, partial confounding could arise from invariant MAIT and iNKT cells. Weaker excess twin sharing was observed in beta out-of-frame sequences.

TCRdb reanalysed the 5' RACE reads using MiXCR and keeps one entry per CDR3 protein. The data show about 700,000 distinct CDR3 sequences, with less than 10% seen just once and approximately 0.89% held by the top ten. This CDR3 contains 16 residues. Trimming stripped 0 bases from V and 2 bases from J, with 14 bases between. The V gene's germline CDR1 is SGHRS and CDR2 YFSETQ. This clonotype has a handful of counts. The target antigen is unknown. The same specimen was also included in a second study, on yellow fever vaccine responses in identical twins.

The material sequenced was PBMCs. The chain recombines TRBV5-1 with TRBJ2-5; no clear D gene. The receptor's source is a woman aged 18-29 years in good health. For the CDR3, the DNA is TGCGCCAGCAGCTTGGGTCCCAGTAGAAAGCAAGAGACCCAGTACTTC. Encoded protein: CASSLGPSRKQETQYF.